These T cell receptor beta chains were read from a single sample in a study of human T cells and chemical hapten exposure. A single record per CDR3 protein comes from TCRdb applying MiXCR to the RACE reads. The repertoire has about 360,000 distinct CDR3 sequences, about 4.4% of them found once; the top ten carry roughly 2.4%. The sequencing here drew on whole blood, taken in connection with sensitization to the hapten diphenylcyclopropenone (DPC). The receptors were sampled from a woman between 50 and 59 years old with alopecia areata. Some clones in this sample may be carry-over from other donors' samples. CDR3s leave out the opening cysteine and the closing phenylalanine or tryptophan. Fields, in order: V gene, CDR3 length, CDR3 protein.

>TRBV6-1|11
ATTREPNEKLF
>TRBV20-1|7
SAANEQF
>TRBV7-9|11
ASSLGADRAQH
>TRBV6-1|13
ASRDLGQGNQPQH
>TRBV29-1|11
SGRAGGRETQY
>TRBV27|11
ASRDRVNQPQH
>TRBV6-6|15
ASSNLDRATSYNEQF
>TRBV18|16
ASSPSGQFRQANEKLF
>TRBV6-5|13
ATQSRDRSNYGYT
>TRBV20-1|13
SARDSTPSSNEQF
>TRBV10-3|12
AISVYPGANVLT
>TRBV6-5|11
ASSPDRVHGYT
>TRBV24-1|15
ATSDISLAGAAHEQF
>TRBV29-1|14
SVGGTSREFTGELF
>TRBV5-1|12
ASTVQVGQGEQF
>TRBV29-1|10
SVGQVYNEQF
>TRBV7-8|14
ASSVSLSPYNYGYT
>TRBV12-3/TRBV12-4|12
ASSPERYTDTQY
>TRBV19|13
ASSIEAGRAHEQF
>TRBV20-1|9
SASQGNTIY
>TRBV3-1|10
ASSQGNQPQH
>TRBV7-9|12
ASSRSISGDTQY
>TRBV14|14
ASSQMGPRSAGELF
>TRBV7-9|13
ASSPGAGSYNEQF
>TRBV20-1|10
SARDQGTEAF
>TRBV21-1|11
ASTRTSGDEQF
>TRBV6-2/TRBV6-3|13
ASRHLQGPTGELF
>TRBV11-2|16
ASSSVATSGGTGDTQY
>TRBV4-1|13
ASSQGTTSSYEQY